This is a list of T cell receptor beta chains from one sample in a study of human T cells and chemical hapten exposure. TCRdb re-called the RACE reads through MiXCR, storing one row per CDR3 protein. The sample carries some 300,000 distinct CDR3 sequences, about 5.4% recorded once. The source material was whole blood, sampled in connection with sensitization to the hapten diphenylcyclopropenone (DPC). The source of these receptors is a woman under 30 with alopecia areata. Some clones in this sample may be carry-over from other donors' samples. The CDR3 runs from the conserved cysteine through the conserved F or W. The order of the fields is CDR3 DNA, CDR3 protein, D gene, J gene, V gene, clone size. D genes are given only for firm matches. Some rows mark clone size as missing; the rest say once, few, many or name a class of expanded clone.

TGTGCCAGCAGTGACAGGGGAACAGATACGCAGTATTTT CASSDRGTDTQYF . TRBJ2-3 TRBV2 few
TGCGCCAGCAGCCAGGGATGGGCTCTAGTGGCCGGCTACACCTTC CASSQGWALVAGYTF . TRBJ1-2 TRBV4-3 .
TGTGCCAGCAGCGGATCAATGGACCGGTGGACCCAGTACTTC CASSGSMDRWTQYF . TRBJ2-5 TRBV9 many
TGTGCCAGTGGCAGGTCATTCTCCTACAATGAGCAGTTCTTC CASGRSFSYNEQFF . TRBJ2-1 TRBV7-2 many
TGTGCCAGCAGCCGGTCCGGGACCAACACTGAAGCTTTCTTT CASSRSGTNTEAFF . TRBJ1-1 TRBV3-1 many
TGTGCCAGCAGCCGTTTACATGGAGGGCTCCGGAAGGAAAAACTGTTTTTT CASSRLHGGLRKEKLFF . TRBJ1-4 TRBV14 .
TGTGCCAGCAGTTCCCGACGTTCATTTAGCACAGATACGCAGTATTTT CASSSRRSFSTDTQYF . TRBJ2-3 TRBV6-2/TRBV6-3 few
TGTGCCAGCAGCTTTCCCCCTAAGGAGGATGGCTACACCTTC CASSFPPKEDGYTF . TRBJ1-2 TRBV7-8 many
TGTGCCAGCAGTTACTCGCGGGGGGGCAAGAATGAGCAGTTCTTC CASSYSRGGKNEQFF TRBD2 TRBJ2-1 TRBV6-2/TRBV6-3 .
TGTGCCAGCAGCTCGGGACAGGGGGCGGATGGCTACACCTTC CASSSGQGADGYTF TRBD1 TRBJ1-2 TRBV7-9 many
TGCGCCAGCAGCTTACAGAGTTCTAATGAAAAACTGTTTTTT CASSLQSSNEKLFF . TRBJ1-4 TRBV5-1 few
TGTGCTAGTGGTTTACCAGGGCTCTACGAGCAGTACTTC CASGLPGLYEQYF . TRBJ2-7 TRBV12-5 many
TGTGCCATCACCTATGAAGGGGCAGGAGGCTACACCTTC CAITYEGAGGYTF . TRBJ1-2 TRBV10-3 few
TGTGCCAGCAGCCCGGACCTCGATACGCAGTATTTT CASSPDLDTQYF . TRBJ2-3 TRBV7-2 many
TGTGCCATCAGTGTTGGTTCTGGGAGGACCGGGGAGCTGTTTTTT CAISVGSGRTGELFF . TRBJ2-2 TRBV10-3 few
TGTGCCAGTCGCTCTGAAGCTTTCTTT CASRSEAFF . TRBJ1-1 TRBV6-5 .
TGTGCCAGCAGTCTTACGGGGACCTCCTACGAGCAGTACTTC CASSLTGTSYEQYF . TRBJ2-7 TRBV28 few
TGCAGTGCCAGCCCGGGACAAGTAAGACAAGAGACCCAGTACTTC CSASPGQVRQETQYF . TRBJ2-5 TRBV20-1 .
TGTGCCAGCAGTCCACGACAGGGTCAGGGGGGGGATACGCAGTATTTT CASSPRQGQGGDTQYF . TRBJ2-3 TRBV12-3/TRBV12-4 few
TGTGCCAGCAGCTTCTCGGCCCATAGCAATCAGCCCCAGCATTTT CASSFSAHSNQPQHF . TRBJ1-5 TRBV13 .
TGTGCCAGCAGCCCGGGGGAAAAACTGTTTTTT CASSPGEKLFF . TRBJ1-4 TRBV12-3/TRBV12-4 many
TGCGCCAGCAGTGGCCGCGAGGAGGTTAACACTGAAGCTTTCTTT CASSGREEVNTEAFF . TRBJ1-1 TRBV10-2 many